This is a list of T cell receptor beta chains from one sample in a study of cytomegalovirus exposure and HLA in healthy donors. TCRdb's table, derived via immunoSEQ multiplex PCR, lists solely in-frame clones and lacks some. This table has around 170,000 clones, roughly 82% appearing once. The specimen sequenced was PBMCs. Receptors originate from a middle-aged man in good health and CMV-seronegative. CDR3s include the opening cysteine and the closing phenylalanine or tryptophan. The order of the fields is clone size, V gene, J gene, D gene, CDR3 protein, CDR3 DNA. A D gene is named only where the DNA matches it firmly. Part of the rows lack a size; the others show once, few, many or a class for expanded clones.

.	TRBV7-2	TRBJ1-6	.	CASSFGSGINSPLHF	TGTGCCAGCAGCTTCGGATCAGGGATCAATTCACCCCTCCACTTT
.	TRBV29-1	TRBJ2-5	.	CSVEEGGETQYF	TGCAGCGTTGAAGAGGGAGGCGAGACCCAGTACTTC
.	TRBV30	TRBJ2-4	TRBD1	CAWSVQGAQYVQYF	TGTGCCTGGAGTGTACAGGGGGCCCAGTACGTTCAGTACTTC
.	TRBV18	TRBJ1-5	.	CASSLSDNQPQHF	TGTGCCAGCTCACTGAGCGATAATCAGCCCCAGCATTTT
.	TRBV30	TRBJ1-5	.	CAWTSQSNQPQHF	TGTGCCTGGACTTCCCAGAGCAATCAGCCCCAGCATTTT
.	TRBV19	TRBJ1-4	.	CATTFATNEKLFF	TGTGCCACTACCTTTGCAACTAATGAAAAACTGTTTTTT
.	TRBV5-6	TRBJ1-2	TRBD1	CASSSDRGYGYTF	TGTGCCAGCAGTTCGGACAGGGGCTATGGCTACACCTTC
few	TRBV9	TRBJ2-3	TRBD2	CASSPGLAGGGGGDTQYF	TGTGCCAGCAGCCCGGGACTAGCGGGAGGAGGTGGTGGAGATACGCAGTATTTT
.	TRBV4-1	TRBJ1-5	.	CASSQGTGQNQPQHF	TGCGCCAGCAGCCAAGGCACCGGACAGAATCAGCCCCAGCATTTT
.	TRBV10-3	TRBJ2-5	TRBD2	CAIAGGEETQYF	TGTGCCATCGCGGGGGGCGAGGAGACCCAGTACTTC
.	TRBV5-1	TRBJ2-3	TRBD1	CASSQGVDTQYF	TGCGCCAGCAGCCAGGGGGTAGATACGCAGTATTTT
.	TRBV30	TRBJ1-2	.	CAWSFTGRGYTF	TGTGCCTGGAGTTTCACAGGGCGCGGCTACACCTTC
.	TRBV28	TRBJ2-2	.	CASSLAPITGELFF	TGTGCCAGCAGTTTAGCGCCCATAACCGGGGAGCTGTTTTTT
.	TRBV7-2	TRBJ2-3	TRBD2	CASSSNLAGALPDTQYF	TGTGCCAGCAGCTCAAACCTAGCGGGGGCCCTCCCAGATACGCAGTATTTT
.	TRBV27	TRBJ2-7	.	CASRTPASYEQYF	TGTGCCAGCAGGACACCGGCCTCCTACGAGCAGTACTTC
.	TRBV6-5	TRBJ1-2	.	CASSSNQGSYGYTF	TGTGCCAGCAGTTCGAACCAGGGCTCGTATGGCTACACCTTC